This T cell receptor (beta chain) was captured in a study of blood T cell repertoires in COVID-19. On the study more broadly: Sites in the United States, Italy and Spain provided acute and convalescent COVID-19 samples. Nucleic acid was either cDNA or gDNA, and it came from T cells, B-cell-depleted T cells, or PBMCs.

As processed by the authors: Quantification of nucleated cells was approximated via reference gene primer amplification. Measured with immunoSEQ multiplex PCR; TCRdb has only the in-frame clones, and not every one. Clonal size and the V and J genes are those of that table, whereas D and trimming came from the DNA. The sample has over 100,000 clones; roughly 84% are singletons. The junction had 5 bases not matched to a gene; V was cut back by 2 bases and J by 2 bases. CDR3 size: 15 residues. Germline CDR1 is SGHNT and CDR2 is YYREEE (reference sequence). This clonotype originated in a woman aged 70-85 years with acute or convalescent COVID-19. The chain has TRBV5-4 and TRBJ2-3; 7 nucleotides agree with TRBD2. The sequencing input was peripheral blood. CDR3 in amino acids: CASSFGGGPTDTQYF. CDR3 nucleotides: TGTGCCAGCAGCTTCGGGGGAGGGCCCACAGATACGCAGTATTTT.